This record concerns one T cell receptor (beta chain) sequence. Antigen unknown. This sample is drawn from a study of tumor and adjacent non-tumor tissue in lung cancer. Study results and limitations: In normal lung, the top 100 clones were significantly more dominant than in tumor. Tumor tissue had significantly higher TCR diversity than normal lung.

The CDR3 spans 14 residues. V lost 7 bases and J 7 bases, leaving 20 bases between the germline ends. Germline assignment: CDR1 MDHEN and CDR2 SYDVKM. This sample's RNA came from whole unsorted tissue. TCRbeta libraries were built with three rounds of nested PCR, modified from ARM-PCR. TCRdb fed the multiplex PCR reads into MiXCR, producing one record per CDR3 protein. The top ten clones hold roughly 9% of a sample with about 79,000 distinct CDR3 sequences, around 70% of them seen once. The sequenced sample consisted of lung tumor tissue. The V and J genes are TRBV28 and TRBJ2-7; D call uncertain. The clonotype comes from a woman in her forties with non-small cell lung cancer. The CDR3, as DNA: TGTGCCAGCAACAGACTGGGCTTTGATAGAGAGCAGTACTTC. Encoded protein: CASNRLGFDREQYF.